What follows are 18 T cell receptor beta chains derived from one specimen sequenced in a study of cytomegalovirus exposure and HLA in healthy donors (dated by TCRdb to 2016 to 2017). Library construction relied on the immunoSEQ multiplex PCR assay. The table comes from immuneACCESS by way of TCRdb, which keeps in-frame sequences with V and J called. Part of the clones is missing from these tables; in studies checked, under half for an unresolved V gene and the rest for unknown reasons. This sample has about 340,000 clones in its table, and about nine tenths of those were observed once. 0.65% to 0.85% of the sample is in the top ten clones. Source material: PBMCs. These receptors were obtained from a woman under 30 in good health and CMV-seronegative.

CDR3 residues: CASSQDLTGVAKNIQYF. The CDR3 DNA sequence: TGCGCCAGCAGCCAAGATCTGACAGGGGTGGCCAAAAACATTCAGTACTTC. The rearrangement joins TRBV4-3 to TRBJ2-4, with 8 bases identical to TRBD1. The CDR3 totals 17 residues. Germline values: CDR1 LGHNA, CDR2 YSLEER. The ends lost 0 bases at V and 1 base at J; junction bases unmatched: 5.

This chain connects TRBV6-4 to TRBJ2-5, with D possibly matching TRBD2 (5 bases). Germline CDR1 and CDR2: MRHNA and SNTAGT. CDR3 size: 13 residues. V lost 4 bases, J lost 5 bases, and 11 bases lay in between. In nucleotides, the CDR3 is TGTGCCAGCAGTGGGGAAGAGGGCGAGACCCAGTACTTC. The encoded protein is CASSGEEGETQYF.

This clone was counted between two and nine times. The chain recombines TRBV6-5 with TRBJ1-2; possibly TRBD1 for D (6 bases). Trimming took 4 bases from V and 4 from J, leaving 16 bases between them. The CDR3 contains 15 residues. CDR1 and CDR2 (germline): MNHEY, SVGAGI. As DNA, the CDR3 is TGTGCCAGCAGTTCCCCCCTACAGGGTCGCTATGGCTACACCTTC. Translated, it gives CASSSPLQGRYGYTF.

The CDR3 DNA follows: TGTGCCAGCTCACCGACTAGCGGGGTAGGGAATGAGCAGTTCTTC. Translation: CASSPTSGVGNEQFF. The chain is built from TRBV18 and TRBJ2-1, with TRBD2 identical over 11 bases. Germline CDR1 reads KGHSH; CDR2 reads LQKENI. V shed 3 bases and J 7 bases; nucleotides not matched to a gene: 5. The CDR3 totals 15 residues.

The V gene is TRBV5-6, the J gene TRBJ2-5; 9 bases match TRBD1. Trimming cost V 0 bases and J 5 bases; bases outside gene matches: 2. Germline V gene lookup returns CDR1 SGHDT and CDR2 YYEEEE. The CDR3 consists of 14 residues. The CDR3: CASSLDRGRETQYF. The CDR3 nucleotides read TGTGCCAGCAGCTTGGACAGGGGGCGGGAGACCCAGTACTTC.

J is TRBJ2-3 and V is TRBV6-5, with no clear D. Trimming removed 3 bases from V and 0 bases from J, with 13 bases in between. CDR3 length equals 16 residues. Germline V CDR1 and CDR2: MNHEY, SVGAGI. CDR3 residues: CASSYQAPTSTDTQYF. The CDR3 bases are TGTGCCAGCAGTTATCAGGCGCCCACTAGCACAGATACGCAGTATTTT.

The V call is TRBV2, the J call TRBJ1-5, with TRBD1 matching 11 bases. J lost 6 bases, V lost 6 bases, and 1 base had no gene match. This CDR3 region has 13 residues. Germline V gives CDR1 SNHLY, CDR2 FYNNEI. Here the CDR3 reads CASRGQGGQPQHF. The CDR3 nucleotides read TGTGCCAGCAGGGGACAGGGGGGTCAGCCCCAGCATTTT.

This sequence joins TRBV9 and TRBJ2-3; 9 positions match TRBD2. This CDR3 contains 16 residues. Germline V gene data show CDR1 as SGDLS and CDR2 as YYNGEE. The V segment lost 0 bases and the J segment 2 bases; nucleotides outside the gene matches: 4. The CDR3, as DNA: TGTGCCAGCAGCGTAGGGACTAGCGCTTACACAGATACGCAGTATTTT. Its protein is CASSVGTSAYTDTQYF.

The chain carries TRBV18 and TRBJ2-2; TRBD1 agrees at 8 bases. The germline CDR1 and CDR2 sequences are KGHSH and LQKENI. V shed 6 bases, J shed 0 bases, and the junction held 6 bases outside the gene matches. This CDR3 spans 16 amino acids. CDR3 coding DNA: TGTGCCAGCTCTCGACAGGGGAAGGCGAACACCGGGGAGCTGTTTTTT. The encoded protein is CASSRQGKANTGELFF.

The chain carries TRBV6-5 and TRBJ2-5; 8 nucleotides align to TRBD1. Germline V lookup: CDR1 MNHEY, CDR2 SVGAGI. This CDR3 has 16 residues. V lost 3 bases to trimming and J lost 1 base; unmatched junction nucleotides: 7. The CDR3 DNA reads as TGTGCCAGCAGTTATCTGACAGGGGCCAGCCAAGAGACCCAGTACTTC. It encodes CASSYLTGASQETQYF.

V and J are TRBV7-2 and TRBJ1-5, with D perhaps TRBD1 (6 bases). With 5 bases removed from V and 6 bases from J, the gap between germline ends came to 17 bases. The CDR3 consists of 15 residues. Germline CDR1 SGHTA, CDR2 FQGNSA. CDR3 region: CASSPEAGVGQPQHF. The DNA of the CDR3 is TGTGCCAGCAGCCCCGAGGCAGGGGTTGGTCAGCCCCAGCATTTT.

As concerns this clone: Other DNA variants within this sample encode the same CDR3. The genes are TRBV20-1 and TRBJ2-5; D is unresolved. V lost 3 bases and J lost 5, with 7 bases in between. The CDR3 runs to 11 residues. Germline assignment: CDR1 DFQATT and CDR2 SNEGSKA (reference sequence). The DNA of the CDR3 is TGCAGTGCTAGTTTATCGGAGACCCAGTACTTC. Its protein product is CSASLSETQYF.

Many counts were recorded for this clone. The chain is built from TRBV5-1 and TRBJ1-2, with 10 bases fitting TRBD1. The CDR3 sequence is 13 residues long. The V segment lost 4 bases and the J segment 8 bases; nucleotides outside the gene matches: 5. In germline, CDR1 is SGHRS, CDR2 YFSETQ. The CDR3 protein is CASSPGQGEGYTF. The DNA for the CDR3 is TGCGCCAGCAGCCCTGGACAGGGGGAAGGCTACACCTTC.

The J gene is TRBJ1-3, the V gene TRBV30; D is uncertain. Per the germline V gene, CDR1 is GTSNPN and CDR2 is SVGIG (reference sequence). The CDR3 is 13 amino acids. Between the trimmed V and J ends, which lost 1 base and 4 bases, there was a span of 8 bases. CDR3 residues: CAWSAIQGNTIYF. CDR3 in DNA: TGTGCCTGGAGTGCAATACAGGGAAACACCATATATTTT.

This clone appeared a few times. This chain links TRBV18 with TRBJ1-3; D is ambiguous. The V end lost 5 bases, the J end lost 1 base, and 15 bases lay between the germline ends. The CDR3 loop spans 16 amino acids. The germline V gene has CDR1 KGHSH and CDR2 LQKENI. This CDR3 reads CASSGTLGRSGNTIYF. The DNA of the CDR3 is TGTGCCAGCTCAGGAACCCTTGGGAGATCTGGAAACACCATATATTTT.

This chain links TRBV13 with TRBJ2-7; D unclear. Trimming shortened V by 3 bases and J by 3 bases, and 6 bases separated the two germline ends. Germline CDR1 reads PRHDT; CDR2 reads FYEKMQ (reference sequence). This CDR3 is built from 12 residues. The CDR3 sequence is CASSLRNYEQYF. The CDR3, as DNA: TGTGCCAGCAGCTTGAGGAACTACGAGCAGTACTTC. Variable domain in full (rest from reference TRBV13 and TRBJ2-7): AAGVIQSPRHLIKEKRETATLKCYPIPRHDTVYWYQQGPGQDPQFLISFYEKMQSDKGSIPDRFSAQQFSDYHSELNMSSLELGDSALYFCASSLRNYEQYFGPGTRLTVT.

The CDR3 protein is CASSLTVYGYTF. The CDR3 nucleotides read TGTGCCAGCAGTTTAACAGTTTATGGCTACACCTTC. V usage is TRBV28 and J usage is TRBJ1-2; the D is unclear. CDR3 length equals 12 residues. The germline CDR1 and CDR2 sequences are MDHEN and SYDVKM. V was shortened by 2 bases and J by 5 bases, with 6 bases between the two germline ends.

The genes are TRBV10-3 and TRBJ1-2; D is ambiguous. Germline lookup yields CDR1 ENHRY and CDR2 SYGVKD. This CDR3 is 13 amino acids long. Trimming took off 6 bases at V and 5 bases at J, with 13 bases between the two ends. The CDR3 region is CAISPGAGYGYTF. The CDR3 DNA is TGTGCCATCAGCCCCGGAGCGGGATATGGCTACACCTTC.